These T cell receptor beta chains were read from a single sample in a study of T cells in Graves' hyperthyroidism and ophthalmopathy. TCRdb analysed the multiplex PCR reads with MiXCR anew, one entry per CDR3 protein. The profile shows some 320,000 distinct CDR3 sequences, about 13% of them singletons. Sequences were obtained from blood. The source is a woman aged 40 to 50 with Graves' ophthalmopathy. The CDR3 runs from the conserved cysteine through the conserved F or W. The order of the fields is V gene, D gene, J gene, CDR3 protein. The D gene is left open where the match is weak.

TRBV12-3/TRBV12-4	TRBD2	TRBJ2-2	CASSLGLAGTGELFF
TRBV7-8	TRBD1	TRBJ2-5	CASSEGQILQETQYF
TRBV18	.	TRBJ2-3	CASSPPGGDTQYF
TRBV7-2	TRBD1	TRBJ1-2	CASSFGQGVYGYTF
TRBV19	TRBD2	TRBJ2-2	CASSLGGLAAGELFF
TRBV27	.	TRBJ2-2	CASSWDLESGELFF
TRBV10-3	.	TRBJ2-5	CAISESKLVQETQYF
TRBV12-3/TRBV12-4	TRBD2	TRBJ2-3	CASSFRGLATDTQYF
TRBV20-1	.	TRBJ2-5	CSAREPRQETQYF
TRBV2	.	TRBJ1-1	CASHPPGATEAFF
TRBV20-1	.	TRBJ2-1	CSARKGGAGNSYNEQFF
TRBV11-2	TRBD1	TRBJ1-2	CASSSTGTGYGYTF
TRBV29-1	TRBD1	TRBJ1-1	CSVGTGGTEAFF
TRBV12-3/TRBV12-4	.	TRBJ2-6	CASSLRAGANVLTF
TRBV7-9	TRBD2	TRBJ2-1	CASSLGQYSGSRNEQFF
TRBV20-1	.	TRBJ1-2	CSASITGLNYGYTF
TRBV7-2	TRBD2	TRBJ2-3	CASSDGTSGGSITQYF
TRBV28	TRBD2	TRBJ2-5	CASSSPIAGGRETQYF
TRBV13	TRBD2	TRBJ2-1	CASSPTSGGNHEQFF
TRBV20-1	.	TRBJ2-4	CSAREETSGFENIQYF
TRBV7-9	.	TRBJ2-7	CASSSGNEQYF
TRBV11-2	.	TRBJ2-5	CASSLDRGFYQETQYF
TRBV11-2	.	TRBJ2-2	CASSSIRGGGKAGELFF
TRBV9	TRBD1	TRBJ1-1	CASSVVGTVQAFF
TRBV20-1	TRBD2	TRBJ2-1	CSANSGGMNNEQFF
TRBV7-2	TRBD1	TRBJ1-4	CASSLVGTGGGKLFF
TRBV3-1	.	TRBJ1-1	CASSQNRRPWGTEAFF
TRBV30	TRBD1	.	CAWTRTGINQPQYF
TRBV2	TRBD2	TRBJ2-3	CASSHGLAARTDTQYF
TRBV14	.	TRBJ2-5	CASSQDRAEQETQYF
TRBV11-3	.	TRBJ2-4	CASSSGRDLAKNIQYF
TRBV7-9	TRBD2	TRBJ2-3	CASSPHRTSGGTTDTQYF
TRBV6-1	.	TRBJ2-5	CATSFGGLQETQYF
TRBV12-3/TRBV12-4	.	TRBJ1-1	CASSRTPNTEAFF
TRBV20-1	.	TRBJ2-7	CSALQGKRIYEQYF
TRBV7-8	.	TRBJ1-5	CASSLLSPGRSINQPQRF
TRBV12-3/TRBV12-4	TRBD1	TRBJ1-4	CASSSGTGDEKLFF
TRBV19	.	TRBJ1-3	CASRQAAGNTIYF
TRBV7-9	.	TRBJ1-3	CASSLLGSRGALSGNTIYF
TRBV10-2	TRBD2	TRBJ2-1	CASLTSGSRGEQFF
TRBV2	TRBD2	TRBJ2-1	CASSGPGRSGAYNEQFF